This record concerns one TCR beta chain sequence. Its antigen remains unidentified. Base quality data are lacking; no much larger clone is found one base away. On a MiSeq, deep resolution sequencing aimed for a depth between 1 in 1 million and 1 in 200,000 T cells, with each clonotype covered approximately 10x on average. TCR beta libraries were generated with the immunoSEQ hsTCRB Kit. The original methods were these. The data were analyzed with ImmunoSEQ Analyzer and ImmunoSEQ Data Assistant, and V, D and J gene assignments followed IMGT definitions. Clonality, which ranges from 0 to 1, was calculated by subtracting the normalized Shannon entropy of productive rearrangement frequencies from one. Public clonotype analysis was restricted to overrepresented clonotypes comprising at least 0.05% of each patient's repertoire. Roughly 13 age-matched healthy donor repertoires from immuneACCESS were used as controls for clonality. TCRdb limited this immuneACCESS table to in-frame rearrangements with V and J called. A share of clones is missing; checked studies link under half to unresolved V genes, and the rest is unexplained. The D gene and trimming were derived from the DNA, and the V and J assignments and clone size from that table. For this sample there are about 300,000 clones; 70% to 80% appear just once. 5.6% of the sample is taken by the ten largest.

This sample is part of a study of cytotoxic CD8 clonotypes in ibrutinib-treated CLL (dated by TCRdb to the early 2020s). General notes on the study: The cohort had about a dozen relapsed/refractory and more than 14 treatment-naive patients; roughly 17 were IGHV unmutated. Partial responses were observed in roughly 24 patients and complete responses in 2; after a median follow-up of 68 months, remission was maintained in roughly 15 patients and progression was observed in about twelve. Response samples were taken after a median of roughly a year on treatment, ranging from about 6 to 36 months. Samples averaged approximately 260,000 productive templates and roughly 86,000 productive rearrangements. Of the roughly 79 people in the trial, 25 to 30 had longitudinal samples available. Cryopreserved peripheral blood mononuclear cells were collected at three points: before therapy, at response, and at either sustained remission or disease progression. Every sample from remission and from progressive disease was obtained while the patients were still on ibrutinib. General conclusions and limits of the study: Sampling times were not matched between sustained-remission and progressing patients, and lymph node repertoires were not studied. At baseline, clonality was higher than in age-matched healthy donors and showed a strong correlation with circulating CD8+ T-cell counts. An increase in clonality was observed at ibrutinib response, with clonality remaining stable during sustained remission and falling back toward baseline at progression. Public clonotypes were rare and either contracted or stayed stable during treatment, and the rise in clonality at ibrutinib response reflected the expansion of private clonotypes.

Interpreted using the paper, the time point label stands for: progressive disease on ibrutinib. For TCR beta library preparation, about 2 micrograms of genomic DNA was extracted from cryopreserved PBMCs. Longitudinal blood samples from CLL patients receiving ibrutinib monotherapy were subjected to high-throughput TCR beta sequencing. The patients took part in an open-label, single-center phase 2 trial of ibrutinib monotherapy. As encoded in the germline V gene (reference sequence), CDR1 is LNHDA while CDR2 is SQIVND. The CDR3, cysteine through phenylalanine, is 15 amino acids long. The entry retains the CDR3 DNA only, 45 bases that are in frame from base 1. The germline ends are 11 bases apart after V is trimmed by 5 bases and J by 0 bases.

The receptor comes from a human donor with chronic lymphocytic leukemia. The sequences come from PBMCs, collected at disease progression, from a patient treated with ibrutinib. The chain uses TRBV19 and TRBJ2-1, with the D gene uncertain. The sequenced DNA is TGTGCCAGTAGTGTACGAACAAGCTCCTACAATGAGCAGTTCTTC. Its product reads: CASSVRTSSYNEQFF.